These 20 T cell receptor beta chains were all obtained from the same sample, sequenced in a study of PD-1 blockade in mismatch repair-deficient tumors. Using immunoSEQ multiplex PCR, the repertoire was profiled, and TCRdb retains in-frame clones only, with some absent. In the table there are 100,000 to 150,000 clones, around 83% of which are singletons. This sample comprised peripheral blood, obtained 44 weeks after starting pembrolizumab. The origin of the receptors is an adult with mismatch repair-deficient cancer.

The rearrangement uses TRBV29-1 and TRBJ2-3; TRBD1 is a possible D gene (6 bases). The germline V and J ends were trimmed by 0 bases and 4 bases, with 8 bases remaining between them. This CDR3 is built from 13 residues. Germline lookup yields CDR1 SQVTM and CDR2 ANQGSEA. CDR3: CSVEDQGSDTQYF. The CDR3 DNA reads as TGCAGCGTTGAAGATCAGGGGTCAGATACGCAGTATTTT.

This clone turned up a few times. The chain employs TRBV5-1 and TRBJ2-2; no firm D call. V was clipped by 6 bases and J by 2 bases, with 5 bases between them. The CDR3 loop spans 12 amino acids. Germline CDR1 reads SGHRS; CDR2 reads YFSETQ. Written as DNA, the CDR3 is TGCGCCAGCACCGGCAACACCGGGGAGCTGTTTTTT. Its translation: CASTGNTGELFF.

The chain recombines TRBV2 with TRBJ2-7; D is unresolved. Germline V CDR1 and CDR2: SNHLY, FYNNEI. The CDR3 loop spans 15 amino acids. V was pared by 2 bases and J by 0 bases, with 11 bases between. The CDR3 is CASSERSPSSYEQYF. DNA of the CDR3: TGTGCCAGCAGTGAACGGTCACCGAGCTCCTACGAGCAGTACTTC.

This clone was observed a single time. This rearrangement joins TRBV6-5 to TRBJ2-1, with D perhaps matching TRBD2 (5 bases). CDR1 MNHEY and CDR2 SVGAGI come from the germline V gene. The CDR3 consists of 14 residues. Between the trimmed V and J ends, which lost 5 bases and 7 bases, there was a span of 15 bases. CDR3 region: CASSPAEGGNEQFF. DNA for the CDR3: TGTGCCAGCAGTCCCGCTGAGGGCGGGAATGAGCAGTTCTTC.

This chain joins TRBV27 and TRBJ2-1, with D possibly matching TRBD2 (6 bases). Germline loops: CDR1 MNHEY, CDR2 SMNVEV (reference sequence). CDR3 length: 13 residues. Trimming took off 5 bases at V and 9 bases at J, with 14 bases between the two ends. DNA of the CDR3: TGTGCCAGCAGTCTCGGGGCTAGCGCTGAGCAGTTCTTC. This gives the protein CASSLGASAEQFF.

This clone was observed once. The genes are TRBV28 and TRBJ1-1, with D possibly matching TRBD1 (5 bases). V was pared by 9 bases and J by 1 base, with 18 bases between. Germline CDR1 MDHEN, CDR2 SYDVKM. CDR3 length: 15 residues. CDR3 DNA sequence: TGTGCCAGTCTCACTCCATACCAGGGGAACACTGAAGCTTTCTTT. Its translation: CASLTPYQGNTEAFF.

The chain couples TRBV28 to TRBJ2-5; D possibly corresponds to TRBD2 (5 bases). The V end lost 2 bases, the J end lost 5 bases, and 15 bases lay between the germline ends. The CDR3 covers 15 residues. Germline V gene lookup returns CDR1 MDHEN and CDR2 SYDVKM. The DNA of the CDR3 is TGTGCCAGCAGTTTAGGGCGGGCCCAACGGGAGACCCAGTACTTC. It is translated as CASSLGRAQRETQYF. The full variable domain, in which reference TRBV28 and TRBJ2-5 provide the parts outside the CDR3, is DVKVTQSSRYLVKRTGEKVFLECVQDMDHENMFWYRQDPGLGLRLIYFSYDVKMKEKGDIPEGYSVSREKKERFSLILESASTNQTSMYLCASSLGRAQRETQYFGPGTRLLVL.

The chain employs TRBV10-3 and TRBJ2-7, with D perhaps assigned TRBD1 or TRBD2 (6 bases each). Trimming took 4 bases from V and 5 from J, leaving 21 bases between them. The CDR3 totals 16 residues. The germline V gene encodes CDR1 ENHRY and CDR2 SYGVKD. DNA for the CDR3: TGTGCCATCAGTGTCGCAGGGGAGGCTTTAGGTCACGAGCAGTACTTC. This sequence encodes CAISVAGEALGHEQYF.

This chain joins TRBV2 and TRBJ1-2, with 7 bases lining up with TRBD1. The CDR3 extends over 16 amino acids. V lost 3 bases to trimming and J lost 8 bases; unmatched junction nucleotides: 15. CDR1 is SNHLY and CDR2 is FYNNEI in the germline V gene. In DNA form, the CDR3 reads TGTGCCAGCAGTGACTTAGACAGGGAACGAGAGAAGGGCTACACCTTC. This translates into CASSDLDREREKGYTF. The variable domain in full, completed from reference TRBV2 and TRBJ1-2, reads EPEVTQTPSHQVTQMGQEVILRCVPISNHLYFYWYRQILGQKVEFLVSFYNNEISEKSEIFDDQFSVERPDGSNFTLKIRSTKLEDSAMYFCASSDLDREREKGYTFGSGTRLTVV.

J is TRBJ2-7 and V is TRBV4-3; either TRBD1 or TRBD2 may fit D (5 bases each). The CDR3 has 13 amino acids. Germline values: CDR1 LGHNA, CDR2 YSLEER. V dropped 3 bases and J dropped 4 bases, with 10 bases sitting between them. The CDR3 sequence is CASSHGTAYEQYF. The CDR3 nucleotides are TGCGCCAGCAGCCATGGGACGGCTTACGAGCAGTACTTC.

The chain couples TRBV7-3 to TRBJ2-7; 8 bases fit TRBD2. The CDR3 runs to 15 residues. Germline CDR1 is SGHTA and CDR2 is FQGTGA. V lost 1 base to trimming and J lost 3 bases; unmatched junction nucleotides: 5. CDR3 in amino acids: CASSLRSGSLYEQYF. DNA of the CDR3: TGTGCCAGCAGCTTAAGGAGCGGGAGTCTCTACGAGCAGTACTTC.

The chain combines TRBV25-1 with TRBJ1-2, with no clear D. The CDR3 runs to 12 residues. Germline CDR1 MGHDK, CDR2 SYGVNS. V was clipped by 3 bases and J by 7 bases, with 9 bases between them. Here the CDR3 reads CASSDYYLGYTF. DNA for the CDR3: TGTGCCAGCAGTGACTATTACCTTGGCTACACCTTC.

The chain is built from TRBV19 and TRBJ2-7; D is undetermined. The CDR3 extends over 14 amino acids. The ends were cut back, 0 bases at V and 3 bases at J, with 9 bases in the middle. Looked up from germline, CDR1 is LNHDA and CDR2 is SQIVND (reference sequence). The CDR3 reads CASSIDVGSYEQYF. The CDR3 nucleotides read TGTGCCAGTAGTATAGACGTAGGCAGCTACGAGCAGTACTTC.

The table lists this clone with a count of one. The V and J genes are TRBV19 and TRBJ2-7, with TRBD2 identical over 10 bases. Germline V gene sequence: CDR1 LNHDA, CDR2 SQIVND (reference sequence). The CDR3 runs to 16 residues. J lost 6 bases, V lost 0 bases, and 8 bases had no gene match. The CDR3: CASSIDLAGGWSEQYF. The CDR3 DNA follows: TGTGCCAGTAGTATAGACTTAGCGGGAGGATGGTCCGAGCAGTACTTC.

The rearrangement links TRBV13 to TRBJ2-5; 7 nucleotides agree with TRBD1. Germline CDR1 reads PRHDT; CDR2 reads FYEKMQ (reference sequence). Trimming cost V 5 bases and J 3 bases; bases outside gene matches: 3. CDR3 size: 13 residues. This chain's CDR3 is CASSLDREETQYF. DNA of the CDR3: TGTGCCAGCAGCCTCGACAGGGAAGAGACCCAGTACTTC.

This chain links TRBV27 with TRBJ2-5; D is undetermined. The CDR3 runs to 14 residues. Germline loops: CDR1 MNHEY, CDR2 SMNVEV (reference sequence). V lost 2 bases, J lost 2 bases, and 9 bases lay in between. The CDR3 region is CASSLSLSQETQYF. Here the CDR3 DNA reads TGTGCCAGCAGTTTAAGTCTCAGTCAAGAGACCCAGTACTTC.

The V call is TRBV13, the J call TRBJ1-1, with D maybe TRBD1 (6 bases). The CDR3 contains 13 residues. The ends were cut back, 4 bases at V and 7 bases at J, with 13 bases in the middle. Germline CDR1 is PRHDT and CDR2 is FYEKMQ (reference sequence). This CDR3 is CASSYLLGHEAFF. CDR3 DNA: TGTGCCAGCAGCTATCTATTGGGACATGAAGCTTTCTTT.

CDR3 sequence: CASSLAGAGYGYTF. DNA of the CDR3: TGTGCCAGCAGCTTGGCGGGGGCTGGCTATGGCTACACCTTC. The chain combines TRBV5-6 with TRBJ1-2; TRBD1 is a possible D gene (6 bases). The CDR3 is made up of 14 amino acids. Germline V gene data show CDR1 as SGHDT and CDR2 as YYEEEE. V lost 0 bases to trimming and J lost 4 bases, with 10 bases between them.

J is TRBJ2-7 and V is TRBV4-1; 12 positions agree with TRBD2. This CDR3 comprises 18 residues. Trimming took 0 bases from V and 3 from J; bases not matched to a gene: 9. CDR1 and CDR2 (germline): MGHRA, YSYEKL. This CDR3 is CASSQDPWRTSGDYEQYF. The CDR3 nucleotides read TGCGCCAGCAGCCAAGATCCCTGGCGGACTAGCGGGGACTACGAGCAGTACTTC.

This chain connects TRBV27 to TRBJ1-2; D is undetermined. V was trimmed by 5 bases and J by 4 bases, leaving 17 bases between them. CDR3 size: 15 residues. Germline CDR1 and CDR2: MNHEY and SMNVEV (reference sequence). DNA of the CDR3: TGTGCCAGCAGTGCTACTCGACAAATCGTCTATGGCTACACCTTC. This sequence encodes CASSATRQIVYGYTF.